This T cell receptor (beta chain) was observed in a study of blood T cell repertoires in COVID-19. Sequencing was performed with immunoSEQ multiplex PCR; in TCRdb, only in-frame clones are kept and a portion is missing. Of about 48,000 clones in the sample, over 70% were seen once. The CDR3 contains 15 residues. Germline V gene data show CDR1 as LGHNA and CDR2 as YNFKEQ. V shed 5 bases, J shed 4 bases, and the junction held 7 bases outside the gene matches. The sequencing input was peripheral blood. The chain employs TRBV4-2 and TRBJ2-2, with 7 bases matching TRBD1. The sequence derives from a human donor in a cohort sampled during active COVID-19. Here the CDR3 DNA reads TGTGCCAGCAGCTCAATTTCAGGGGGCACCGGGGAGCTGTTTTTT. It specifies CASSSISGGTGELFF.